A selection of T cell receptor beta chains follows, all from one sample in a study of T-cell reconstitution after alpha-beta-depleted transplantation in children. TCRdb fed the PCR reads into MiXCR, producing one record per CDR3 protein. The table has some 120,000 distinct CDR3 sequences, 23% seen once. Material: PBMCs, mostly from graft donor cells, obtained 180 days after TCRalphabeta/CD19-depleted stem cell transplant. These TCRs come from a male patient between 2 and 15 years old who had a stem cell transplant for chronic granulomatous disease, so the T cells may come from the graft donor. Both conserved end residues are part of each CDR3. A D gene is named only where the DNA matches it firmly. Clone size is not always given. Where it is, it says once, few, many or a class for expanded clones.

v_call: TRBV29-1; j_call: TRBJ2-1; d_call: TRBD2; clone_size: many; cdr3_aa: CSVETSVYYNEQFF; cdr3_nt: TGCAGCGTTGAAACTAGCGTTTACTACAATGAGCAGTTCTTC
v_call: TRBV27; j_call: TRBJ1-2; d_call: TRBD1; clone_size: NA; cdr3_aa: CASSFGTGQYGYTF; cdr3_nt: TGTGCCAGCAGTTTTGGGACAGGACAGTATGGCTACACCTTC
v_call: TRBV29-1; j_call: TRBJ1-1; d_call: NA; clone_size: many; cdr3_aa: CSVGNTEAFF; cdr3_nt: TGCAGCGTGGGGAACACTGAAGCTTTCTTT
v_call: TRBV4-3; j_call: TRBJ2-3; d_call: NA; clone_size: few; cdr3_aa: CASSQDIKYEAGGTDTQYF; cdr3_nt: TGCGCCAGCAGCCAAGATATAAAGTACGAAGCAGGGGGGACAGATACGCAGTATTTT
v_call: TRBV6-1; j_call: TRBJ2-7; d_call: TRBD2; clone_size: few; cdr3_aa: CASMIGGRDEQYF; cdr3_nt: TGTGCCAGCATGATTGGAGGGAGGGACGAGCAGTACTTC
v_call: TRBV20-1; j_call: TRBJ2-3; d_call: TRBD2; clone_size: NA; cdr3_aa: CSARQGLAGTDTQYF; cdr3_nt: TGCAGTGCTAGACAGGGTCTAGCGGGCACAGATACGCAGTATTTT
v_call: TRBV7-8; j_call: TRBJ2-1; d_call: TRBD2; clone_size: many; cdr3_aa: CASSSRTSGSSVFYNEQFF; cdr3_nt: TGTGCCAGCAGCTCCCGGACTAGCGGGAGTTCGGTATTCTACAATGAGCAGTTCTTC
v_call: TRBV20-1; j_call: TRBJ1-1; d_call: NA; clone_size: NA; cdr3_aa: CSAREVVQGMPVPEAFF; cdr3_nt: TGCAGTGCTAGAGAGGTTGTACAGGGCATGCCAGTACCTGAAGCTTTCTTT
v_call: TRBV11-3; j_call: TRBJ2-1; d_call: TRBD2; clone_size: NA; cdr3_aa: CASSLWGLALYNEQFF; cdr3_nt: TGTGCCAGCAGCTTATGGGGACTAGCCCTTTACAATGAGCAGTTCTTC
v_call: TRBV12-2; j_call: TRBJ2-6; d_call: NA; clone_size: few; cdr3_aa: CASRFFTGDFSGANVLTF; cdr3_nt: TGTGCAAGTCGCTTTTTTACAGGGGATTTCTCTGGGGCCAACGTCCTGACTTTC
v_call: TRBV29-1; j_call: TRBJ2-5; d_call: NA; clone_size: many; cdr3_aa: CSVSKGGGGETQYF; cdr3_nt: TGCAGCGTATCAAAGGGGGGCGGAGGAGAGACCCAGTACTTC
v_call: TRBV9; j_call: TRBJ2-7; d_call: TRBD2; clone_size: NA; cdr3_aa: CASSVGEEYGLAPYEQYF; cdr3_nt: TGTGCCAGCAGCGTAGGAGAGGAGTATGGACTAGCGCCCTACGAGCAGTACTTC
v_call: TRBV12-3/TRBV12-4; j_call: TRBJ1-4; d_call: NA; clone_size: NA; cdr3_aa: CASSFRRLDNEKLFF; cdr3_nt: TGTGCCAGCAGTTTTCGACGGTTAGATAATGAAAAACTGTTTTTT
v_call: TRBV12-3/TRBV12-4; j_call: TRBJ1-5; d_call: NA; clone_size: many; cdr3_aa: CASSLEGRSNQPQHF; cdr3_nt: TGTGCCAGCAGCCTAGAGGGCAGGAGCAATCAGCCCCAGCATTTT
v_call: TRBV6-4; j_call: TRBJ2-3; d_call: NA; clone_size: few; cdr3_aa: CASSDSISDTQYF; cdr3_nt: TGTGCCAGCAGTGACTCGATTTCCGATACGCAGTATTTT
v_call: TRBV20-1; j_call: TRBJ2-3; d_call: NA; clone_size: few; cdr3_aa: CSARGPRQDTQYF; cdr3_nt: TGCAGTGCTAGGGGTCCCAGACAAGATACGCAGTATTTT
v_call: TRBV20-1; j_call: TRBJ2-5; d_call: TRBD2; clone_size: many; cdr3_aa: CSARPQGGLADKETQYF; cdr3_nt: TGCAGTGCTAGGCCGCAAGGAGGACTAGCGGACAAAGAGACCCAGTACTTC
v_call: TRBV12-3/TRBV12-4; j_call: TRBJ1-5; d_call: NA; clone_size: NA; cdr3_aa: CASSPGEIGHQPQHF; cdr3_nt: TGTGCCAGCAGCCCCGGCGAAATAGGGCATCAGCCCCAGCATTTT
v_call: TRBV25-1; j_call: TRBJ2-6; d_call: NA; clone_size: many; cdr3_aa: CASSELSGIGANVLTF; cdr3_nt: TGTGCCAGCAGTGAATTATCAGGGATTGGGGCCAACGTCCTGACTTTC
v_call: TRBV29-1; j_call: TRBJ1-3; d_call: NA; clone_size: many; cdr3_aa: CSVEEVVGNTIYF; cdr3_nt: TGCAGCGTTGAGGAAGTAGTTGGAAACACCATATATTTT
v_call: TRBV7-3; j_call: TRBJ2-1; d_call: NA; clone_size: NA; cdr3_aa: CASSHSTAFGENEQFF; cdr3_nt: TGTGCCAGCAGCCACTCGACAGCCTTCGGGGAGAATGAGCAGTTCTTC
v_call: TRBV9; j_call: TRBJ2-1; d_call: NA; clone_size: few; cdr3_aa: CASSHEVKVDEQFF; cdr3_nt: TGTGCCAGCAGCCACGAGGTGAAAGTAGATGAGCAGTTCTTC
v_call: TRBV20-1; j_call: TRBJ2-1; d_call: NA; clone_size: many; cdr3_aa: CSATLSHEQFF; cdr3_nt: TGCAGTGCTACTCTGAGCCATGAGCAGTTCTTC
v_call: TRBV7-9; j_call: TRBJ2-5; d_call: TRBD2; clone_size: NA; cdr3_aa: CASSSLLAGSETQYF; cdr3_nt: TGTGCCAGCAGCTCCTTACTAGCGGGATCTGAGACCCAGTACTTC
v_call: TRBV4-3; j_call: TRBJ2-2; d_call: NA; clone_size: many; cdr3_aa: CASSQGLSGGELFF; cdr3_nt: TGCGCCAGCAGCCAAGGTTTGAGTGGCGGGGAGCTGTTTTTT
v_call: TRBV12-3/TRBV12-4; j_call: TRBJ2-2; d_call: TRBD1; clone_size: NA; cdr3_aa: CASRRRQGAANTGELFF; cdr3_nt: TGTGCCAGCAGACGAAGACAGGGGGCAGCGAACACCGGGGAGCTGTTTTTT
v_call: TRBV21-1; j_call: TRBJ2-5; d_call: NA; clone_size: few; cdr3_aa: CASTKRGALIQETQYF; cdr3_nt: TGTGCCAGCACTAAGAGAGGGGCGCTAATCCAAGAGACCCAGTACTTC
v_call: TRBV12-3/TRBV12-4; j_call: TRBJ2-7; d_call: NA; clone_size: NA; cdr3_aa: CASSLALSGEQYF; cdr3_nt: TGTGCCAGCAGTTTAGCCCTTTCCGGCGAGCAGTACTTC
v_call: TRBV7-2; j_call: TRBJ2-3; d_call: NA; clone_size: NA; cdr3_aa: CASSRRRTTDTQYF; cdr3_nt: TGTGCCAGCAGCCGAAGACGGACCACAGATACGCAGTATTTT
v_call: TRBV7-2; j_call: TRBJ2-7; d_call: NA; clone_size: many; cdr3_aa: CASSSPPFDEQYF; cdr3_nt: TGTGCCAGCAGCTCGCCCCCATTCGACGAGCAGTACTTC
v_call: TRBV5-5; j_call: TRBJ2-7; d_call: TRBD2; clone_size: NA; cdr3_aa: CASSLVLAGNEQYF; cdr3_nt: TGTGCCAGCAGCTTGGTACTAGCGGGGAACGAGCAGTACTTC
v_call: TRBV5-1; j_call: TRBJ2-1; d_call: TRBD1; clone_size: once; cdr3_aa: CASSLLDRGFSSYNEQFF; cdr3_nt: TGCGCCAGCAGCTTGTTGGACAGGGGGTTTAGCTCCTACAATGAGCAGTTCTTC
v_call: TRBV6-6; j_call: TRBJ2-7; d_call: NA; clone_size: many; cdr3_aa: CASSSPSSYEQYF; cdr3_nt: TGTGCCAGCAGTTCCCCAAGCTCCTACGAGCAGTACTTC
v_call: TRBV4-3; j_call: TRBJ2-3; d_call: NA; clone_size: many; cdr3_aa: CASSQVSRGLWTDTQYF; cdr3_nt: TGCGCCAGCAGCCAAGTTAGTAGGGGTCTATGGACAGATACGCAGTATTTT
v_call: TRBV15; j_call: TRBJ2-2; d_call: NA; clone_size: NA; cdr3_aa: CATSSHKGKAGELFF; cdr3_nt: TGTGCCACCAGCAGCCATAAGGGGAAGGCCGGGGAGCTGTTTTTT